A single TCR beta chain is shown here with its context. Its antigen is not identified. Repertoires were generated with immunoSEQ multiplex PCR, while TCRdb's copy carries only in-frame clones and drops some. This repertoire shows 84,000 or so clones, 70% to 90% found once; its top ten account for approximately 1.4%. The sample originates from a study of T cell responses to AZD1222 COVID-19 vaccine. General observations from the study: In all cases, repertoires were sampled only after the peak T cell response. As reported, nearly half of all spike-specific TCRs target variant regions that are unmutated. It was only a handful of AZD1222 recipients who were seropositive at baseline.

Germline V CDR1 and CDR2: SNHLY, FYNNEI. This CDR3 spans 14 amino acids. V lost 9 bases to trimming and J lost 10 bases, with 19 bases between them. The sequence derives from an adult in good health. The V call is TRBV2, the J call TRBJ1-6; tentatively, D is TRBD1 (5 bases). The material sequenced was peripheral blood, taken on day 0 of AZD1222 vaccination. DNA of the CDR3: TGTGCCAGACGAGAGGGATCAGGGACCTCACCCCTCCACTTT. This codes for CARREGSGTSPLHF.